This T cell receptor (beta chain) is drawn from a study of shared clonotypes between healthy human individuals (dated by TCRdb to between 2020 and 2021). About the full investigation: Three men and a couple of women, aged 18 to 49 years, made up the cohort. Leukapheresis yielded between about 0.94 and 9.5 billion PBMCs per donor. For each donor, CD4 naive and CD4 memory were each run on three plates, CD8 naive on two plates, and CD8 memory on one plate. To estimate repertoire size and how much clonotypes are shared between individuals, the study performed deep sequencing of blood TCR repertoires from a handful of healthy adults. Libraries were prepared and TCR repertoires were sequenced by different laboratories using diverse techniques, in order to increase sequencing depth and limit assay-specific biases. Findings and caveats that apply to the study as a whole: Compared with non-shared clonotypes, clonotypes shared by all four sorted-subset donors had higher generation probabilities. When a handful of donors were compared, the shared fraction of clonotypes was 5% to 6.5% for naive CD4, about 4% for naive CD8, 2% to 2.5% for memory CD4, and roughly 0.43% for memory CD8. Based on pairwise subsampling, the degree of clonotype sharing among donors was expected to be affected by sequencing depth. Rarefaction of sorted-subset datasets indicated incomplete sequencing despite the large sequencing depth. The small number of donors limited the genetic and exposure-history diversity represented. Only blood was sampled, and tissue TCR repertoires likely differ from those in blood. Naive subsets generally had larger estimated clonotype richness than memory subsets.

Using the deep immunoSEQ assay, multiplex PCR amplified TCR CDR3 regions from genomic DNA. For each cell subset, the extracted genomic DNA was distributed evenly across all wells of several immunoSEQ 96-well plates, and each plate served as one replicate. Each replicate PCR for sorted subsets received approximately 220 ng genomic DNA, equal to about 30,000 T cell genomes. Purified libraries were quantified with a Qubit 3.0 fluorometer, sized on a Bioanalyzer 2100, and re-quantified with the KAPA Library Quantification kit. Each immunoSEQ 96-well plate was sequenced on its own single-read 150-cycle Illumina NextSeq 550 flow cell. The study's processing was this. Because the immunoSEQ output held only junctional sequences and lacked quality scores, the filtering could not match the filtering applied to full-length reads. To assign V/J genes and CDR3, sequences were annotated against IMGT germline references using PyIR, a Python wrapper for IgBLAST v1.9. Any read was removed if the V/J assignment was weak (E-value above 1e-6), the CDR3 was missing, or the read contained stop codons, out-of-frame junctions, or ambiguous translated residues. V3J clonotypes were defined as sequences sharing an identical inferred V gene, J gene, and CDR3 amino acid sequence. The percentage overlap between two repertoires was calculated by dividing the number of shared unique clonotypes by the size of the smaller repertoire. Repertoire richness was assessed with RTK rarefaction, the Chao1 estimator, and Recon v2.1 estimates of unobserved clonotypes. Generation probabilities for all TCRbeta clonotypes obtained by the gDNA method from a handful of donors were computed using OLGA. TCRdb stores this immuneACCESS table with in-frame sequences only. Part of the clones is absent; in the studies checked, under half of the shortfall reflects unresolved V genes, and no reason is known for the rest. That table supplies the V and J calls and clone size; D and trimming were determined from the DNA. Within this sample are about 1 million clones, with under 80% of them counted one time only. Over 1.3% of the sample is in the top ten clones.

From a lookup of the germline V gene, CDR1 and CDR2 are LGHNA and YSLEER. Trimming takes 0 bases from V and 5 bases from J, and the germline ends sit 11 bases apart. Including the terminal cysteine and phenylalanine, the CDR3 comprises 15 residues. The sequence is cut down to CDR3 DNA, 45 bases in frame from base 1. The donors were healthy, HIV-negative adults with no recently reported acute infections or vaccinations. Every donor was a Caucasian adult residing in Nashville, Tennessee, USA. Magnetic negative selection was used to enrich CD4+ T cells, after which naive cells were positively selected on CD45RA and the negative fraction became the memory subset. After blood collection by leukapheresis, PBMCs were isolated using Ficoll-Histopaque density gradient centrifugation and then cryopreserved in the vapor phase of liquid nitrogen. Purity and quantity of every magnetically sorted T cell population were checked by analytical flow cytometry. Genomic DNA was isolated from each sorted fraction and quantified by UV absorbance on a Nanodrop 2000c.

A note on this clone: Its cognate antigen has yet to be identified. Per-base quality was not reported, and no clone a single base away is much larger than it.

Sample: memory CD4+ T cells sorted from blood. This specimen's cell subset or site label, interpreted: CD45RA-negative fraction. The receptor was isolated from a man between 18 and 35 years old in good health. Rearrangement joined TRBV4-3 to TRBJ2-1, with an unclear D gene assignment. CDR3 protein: CASSQDNAQHNEQFF. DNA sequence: TGCGCCAGCAGCCAAGATAACGCCCAGCACAATGAGCAGTTCTTC.